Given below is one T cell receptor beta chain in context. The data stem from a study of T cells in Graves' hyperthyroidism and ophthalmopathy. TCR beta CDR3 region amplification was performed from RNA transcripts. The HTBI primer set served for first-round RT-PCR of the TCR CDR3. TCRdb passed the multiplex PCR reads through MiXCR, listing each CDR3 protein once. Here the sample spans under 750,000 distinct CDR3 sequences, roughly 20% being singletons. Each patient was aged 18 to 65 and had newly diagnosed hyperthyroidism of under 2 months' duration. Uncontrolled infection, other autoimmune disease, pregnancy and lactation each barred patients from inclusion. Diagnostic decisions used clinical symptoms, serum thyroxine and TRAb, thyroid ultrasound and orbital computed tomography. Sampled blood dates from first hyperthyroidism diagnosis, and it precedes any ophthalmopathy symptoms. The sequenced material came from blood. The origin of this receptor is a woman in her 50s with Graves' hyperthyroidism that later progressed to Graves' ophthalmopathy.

The CDR3 DNA sequence: TGTGCCAGCAGCGTGACTAGCGGTACCTACAATGAGCAGTTCTTC. The encoded protein is CASSVTSGTYNEQFF. The chain combines TRBV7-9 with TRBJ2-1; TRBD2 matches at 9 bases. Trimming at V came to 5 bases and at J to 2 bases, leaving 4 bases not matched to a gene. CDR3 length: 15 amino acids. Germline CDR1 reads SEHNR; CDR2 reads FQNEAQ (reference sequence).